This is a list of T cell receptor beta chains from one sample in a study of blood T cell repertoires in COVID-19. The repertoire was sequenced with immunoSEQ multiplex PCR; TCRdb's copy has only in-frame clones and lacks some. The sample yields 350,000 or so clones, over 75% seen once. The sequenced sample was peripheral blood. The receptors were gathered from a woman in her 30s with COVID-19, enrolled during active disease. Each CDR3 is given with its conserved first and last residue. A D gene is named only where the DNA matches it firmly. The size field is filled for only some rows; it gives once, few, many or a size class.

TRBJ1-6 | TRBV12-3/TRBV12-4 | NA | NA | CASSPIRNSPLHF | TGTGCCAGCAGCCCTATCCGAAATTCACCCCTCCACTTT
TRBJ2-1 | TRBV5-6 | NA | TRBD1 | CASSWDSLEQFF | TGTGCCAGCAGCTGGGACAGTTTGGAGCAGTTCTTC
TRBJ1-6 | TRBV3-1/TRBV3-2 | NA | NA | CASSQVGGRSPLHF | TGTGCCAGCAGCCAAGTCGGGGGTAGGTCACCCCTCCACTTT
TRBJ2-2 | TRBV4-3 | few | NA | CASSQDVPRRSGELFF | TGCGCCAGCAGCCAAGATGTTCCCCGGAGATCCGGGGAGCTGTTTTTT
TRBJ2-7 | TRBV28 | NA | TRBD1 | CASADRGFAEQYF | TGTGCCAGCGCGGACAGGGGCTTCGCCGAGCAGTACTTC
TRBJ2-3 | TRBV19 | NA | TRBD2 | CASSIGASGRAFDTQYF | TGTGCCAGTAGTATCGGGGCTAGCGGGAGGGCCTTTGATACGCAGTATTTT
TRBJ2-5 | TRBV12-3/TRBV12-4 | NA | NA | CASRETGLETQYF | TGTGCCAGCAGGGAAACTGGGCTTGAGACCCAGTACTTC
TRBJ2-2 | TRBV7-2 | NA | NA | CASSRGPFRQDTGELFF | TGTGCCAGCAGCCGGGGACCCTTCAGACAGGACACCGGGGAGCTGTTTTTT
TRBJ2-1 | TRBV29-1 | NA | NA | CSVEEGNRASYNEQFF | TGCAGCGTTGAAGAGGGTAACAGGGCTAGCTACAATGAGCAGTTCTTC
TRBJ2-5 | TRBV19 | NA | TRBD1 | CASSPTGEETQYF | TGTGCCAGTAGTCCGACAGGGGAGGAGACCCAGTACTTC
TRBJ1-3 | TRBV6-5 | NA | NA | CASSYFTGSGNTIYF | TGTGCCAGCAGTTACTTTACAGGCTCTGGAAACACCATATATTTT
TRBJ1-4 | TRBV5-1 | NA | NA | CASSSGSSNEKLFF | TGCGCCAGCAGCTCAGGGTCATCTAATGAAAAACTGTTTTTT
TRBJ2-5 | TRBV7-3 | once | NA | CASSLNSGETQYF | TGTGCCAGCAGCTTAAACAGTGGAGAGACCCAGTACTTC
TRBJ1-1 | TRBV18 | NA | TRBD1 | CASSPPGQMNTEAFF | TGTGCCAGCTCACCACCGGGACAGATGAACACTGAAGCTTTCTTT
TRBJ2-4 | TRBV7-3 | NA | TRBD2 | CASSSRGLADLGDIQYF | TGTGCCAGCAGCTCACGGGGACTAGCGGACCTCGGGGACATTCAGTACTTC
TRBJ2-7 | TRBV3-1/TRBV3-2 | NA | NA | CASSPSVQTVYEQYF | TGTGCCAGCAGCCCGTCGGTTCAGACTGTCTACGAGCAGTACTTC
TRBJ1-1 | TRBV19 | NA | NA | CASWTDGGTEAFF | TGTGCCAGTTGGACGGATGGGGGGACTGAAGCTTTCTTT
TRBJ2-5 | TRBV6-4 | NA | TRBD1 | CASSDRTGGYQETQYF | TGTGCCAGCAGTGATAGGACAGGGGGCTACCAAGAGACCCAGTACTTC
TRBJ2-1 | TRBV11-2 | NA | TRBD2 | CASSLGGGPTYNEQFF | TGTGCCAGCAGCTTAGGGGGAGGGCCTACCTACAATGAGCAGTTCTTC
TRBJ1-3 | TRBV29-1 | NA | TRBD1 | CSVEDGGDRGLSGNTIYF | TGCAGCGTTGAAGACGGCGGAGACAGGGGGCTGTCTGGAAACACCATATATTTT
TRBJ2-4 | TRBV19 | NA | TRBD2 | CASSAPSGAAKNIQYF | TGTGCCAGTAGTGCACCTAGCGGAGCAGCCAAAAACATTCAGTACTTC
TRBJ2-7 | TRBV4-1 | NA | TRBD1 | CASSQNARTGSYEQYF | TGCGCCAGCAGCCAAAACGCCCGGACAGGGTCCTACGAGCAGTACTTC
TRBJ2-7 | TRBV11-2 | NA | TRBD2 | CASSLTSGSSYEQYF | TGTGCCAGCAGTCTGACTAGCGGGAGTTCCTACGAGCAGTACTTC
TRBJ2-2 | TRBV27 | NA | NA | CASSFGRGNTGELFF | TGTGCCAGCAGTTTTGGGCGGGGGAACACCGGGGAGCTGTTTTTT
TRBJ2-6 | TRBV7-3 | NA | NA | CASSLWSSGANVLTF | TGTGCCAGCAGCTTATGGAGCTCTGGGGCCAACGTCCTGACTTTC
TRBJ2-7 | TRBV6-5 | NA | TRBD1 | CASTLGGTGPYEQYF | TGTGCCAGCACCCTAGGGGGGACAGGGCCCTACGAGCAGTACTTC
TRBJ2-3 | TRBV9 | NA | TRBD2 | CASSVDTSGRTPDTQYF | TGTGCCAGCAGCGTAGACACTAGCGGGAGGACCCCAGATACGCAGTATTTT